A selection of T cell receptor beta chains follows, all from one sample in a study of blood T cell repertoires in COVID-19. TCRdb's copy holds only in-frame clones and misses some; the assay was immunoSEQ multiplex PCR. Among around 200,000 clones listed, approximately 90% were seen once. Material for sequencing was peripheral blood. These receptors came from a man aged 25-40 years with acute or convalescent COVID-19. CDR3s leave out the opening cysteine and the closing phenylalanine or tryptophan. Fields, in order: CDR3 protein, D gene, J gene, V gene. The D gene is left open where the match is weak.

CDR3: ASSLDSSGNTIY
D: .
J: TRBJ1-3
V: TRBV5-1

CDR3: ATSDPGGRGYT
D: TRBD1
J: TRBJ1-2
V: TRBV24-1

CDR3: ASSLRTSGSIVGELF
D: TRBD2
J: TRBJ2-2
V: TRBV14

CDR3: ASSLAGLRETQY
D: .
J: TRBJ2-5
V: TRBV5-4

CDR3: ASSLMVGQGIYGYT
D: TRBD1
J: TRBJ1-2
V: TRBV27

CDR3: ASSLADTEAF
D: .
J: TRBJ1-1
V: TRBV5-6

CDR3: ASKRLAGGPDEQF
D: TRBD2
J: TRBJ2-1
V: TRBV2

CDR3: ASSFSGSGYT
D: .
J: TRBJ1-2
V: TRBV7-9

CDR3: ASTSDTGELF
D: .
J: TRBJ2-2
V: TRBV7-3

CDR3: ASSPEPRGNEQF
D: .
J: TRBJ2-1
V: TRBV7-9

CDR3: ASSPRGQGANNEQF
D: TRBD1
J: TRBJ2-1
V: TRBV4-1

CDR3: ASSYSTQGAGYT
D: TRBD1
J: TRBJ1-2
V: TRBV6-5

CDR3: ASSGGQSYQPQH
D: TRBD1
J: TRBJ1-5
V: TRBV9

CDR3: ASRAGQGRLGKNIQY
D: TRBD1
J: TRBJ2-4
V: TRBV2

CDR3: ASSITDEQF
D: .
J: TRBJ2-1
V: TRBV11-2

CDR3: ASSVSSGRAYEQY
D: TRBD2
J: TRBJ2-7
V: TRBV19

CDR3: ASSPLGTGGKTDQPQH
D: TRBD1
J: TRBJ1-5
V: TRBV18

CDR3: ASSRRAGGPEDTQY
D: TRBD2
J: TRBJ2-3
V: TRBV4-2

CDR3: ASSVGGVWAYGYT
D: .
J: TRBJ1-2
V: TRBV9

CDR3: ASSLGGGAHNQPQH
D: .
J: TRBJ1-5
V: TRBV7-8

CDR3: ATSLYRLEGYGYT
D: .
J: TRBJ1-2
V: TRBV28

CDR3: ASSASGTGVEKLF
D: TRBD1
J: TRBJ1-4
V: TRBV9

CDR3: ATGGELASPLH
D: .
J: TRBJ1-6
V: TRBV2

CDR3: ASRATGGYGYT
D: .
J: TRBJ1-2
V: TRBV12-3/TRBV12-4

CDR3: SVRGGRGNEQF
D: TRBD1
J: TRBJ2-1
V: TRBV29-1